This T cell receptor beta chain derives from a study of post-analysis software for immune sequencing data. Turning to the study itself: Included courses were relapsing-remitting and secondary progressive multiple sclerosis; progressive-relapsing multiple sclerosis was also included. Study results and caveats: Pronounced co-clustering by F measure was evident among identically batched samples. Patients carried four or five TRBV segments more frequently than controls did, and TRBV5-6, TRBV5-1 and TRBV20-1 were among them. For normalized Chao1 diversity, multiple sclerosis patients scored significantly lower than controls did.

Of note for this clonotype: Its antigen remains unknown.

Presence of unique molecular identifiers characterized the TCR beta cDNA libraries. A population of roughly 1 to 11 million T cells gave rise to about half a million cDNA molecules. MiXCR was run by TCRdb on the PCR reads, yielding one entry per CDR3 protein. The table records fewer than 850,000 distinct CDR3 sequences, around 46% of them present only once. The CDR3 is made up of 15 amino acids. Germline values: CDR1 DFQATT, CDR2 SNEGSKA (reference sequence). V shed 6 bases and J 0 bases; nucleotides not matched to a gene: 8. The V and J genes are TRBV20-1 and TRBJ1-1; 9 bases fit TRBD1. This receptor was taken from a girl aged 5 to 17 with multiple sclerosis. The sample comprised blood. This CDR3 is CSADRQGVLNTEAFF. The CDR3 region has the DNA TGCAGTGCAGATCGACAGGGGGTTTTGAACACTGAAGCTTTCTTT.